This entry describes one T cell receptor (beta chain). The CDR3 totals 16 residues. Germline V gene lookup returns CDR1 DFQATT and CDR2 SNEGSKA (reference sequence). V was clipped by 1 base and J by 2 bases; unmatched bases: 9. TCRdb ran MiXCR on the 5' RACE reads and lists one entry per CDR3 protein. This table has 60,000 to 70,000 distinct CDR3 sequences, 4.9% appearing once. This specimen belongs to a study of early T cells in non-severe SARS-CoV-2 infection. The source material was whole blood. The chain uses TRBV20-1 and TRBJ2-3; 7 bases line up with TRBD1. The TCR originated in an adult who was a healthcare worker with PCR-confirmed SARS-CoV-2 infection or an uninfected control (not recorded which). The CDR3 reads CSARGLDRIDTDTQYF. The CDR3 nucleotides read TGCAGTGCTAGAGGCCTGGACAGGATAGACACAGATACGCAGTATTTT.